Listed below are T cell receptor beta chains from one sample, sequenced in a study of T cells in Graves' hyperthyroidism and ophthalmopathy. TCRdb passed the multiplex PCR reads through MiXCR, listing each CDR3 protein once. Of around 300,000 distinct CDR3 sequences in the sample, approximately 14% were seen once. What was sequenced was blood. The receptors stem from a woman in her twenties or thirties with Graves' hyperthyroidism. CDR3s include the opening cysteine and the closing phenylalanine or tryptophan. A D gene is named only where the DNA matches it firmly. Rows may omit the clone size; those that give it use once, few, many or a size class.

j_gene | abundance | v_gene | d_gene | CDR3aa | CDR3nt
TRBJ2-1 | many | TRBV11-2 | . | CASSSIKQPSYNEQFF | TGTGCCAGCAGCTCTATAAAACAGCCCTCCTACAATGAGCAGTTCTTC
TRBJ2-1 | many | TRBV28 | TRBD2 | CASSLTSGRREQFF | TGTGCCAGCAGTTTAACTAGCGGGAGACGGGAGCAGTTCTTC
TRBJ1-2 | many | TRBV28 | . | CASTITPGLGYTF | TGTGCCAGCACCATTACGCCAGGGCTTGGCTACACCTTC
TRBJ2-5 | . | TRBV20-1 | TRBD2 | CSASGTSGGGETQYF | TGCAGTGCTAGCGGGACTAGCGGAGGCGGGGAGACCCAGTACTTC
TRBJ2-3 | many | TRBV12-3/TRBV12-4 | . | CASQRTSSTDTQYF | TGTGCCAGCCAAAGAACTAGTAGCACAGATACGCAGTATTTT
TRBJ2-1 | many | TRBV7-6 | TRBD1 | CASSPRGQVIYNEQFF | TGTGCCAGCAGCCCTAGGGGACAGGTAATCTACAATGAGCAGTTCTTC
TRBJ2-7 | few | TRBV7-8 | . | CASSHRTKAYEQYF | TGTGCCAGCAGCCATCGGACCAAGGCCTACGAGCAGTACTTC
TRBJ1-1 | few | TRBV28 | . | CASSLGVPTEAFF | TGTGCCAGCAGTTTAGGGGTCCCCACTGAAGCTTTCTTT
TRBJ1-2 | . | TRBV9 | TRBD1 | CASSVDRGSHGYTF | TGTGCCAGCAGCGTAGACAGGGGATCTCATGGCTACACCTTC
TRBJ1-5 | few | TRBV6-1 | . | CASSETKNQPQHF | TGTGCCAGCAGTGAAACGAAAAATCAGCCCCAGCATTTT
TRBJ2-2 | many | TRBV7-6 | . | CASSLGGASGLFF | TGTGCCAGCAGCTTAGGGGGTGCGAGCGGGCTGTTTTTT
TRBJ2-5 | . | TRBV30 | TRBD2 | CAGTLAGATQYF | TGTGCCGGGACGCTAGCGGGAGCGACCCAGTACTTC
TRBJ2-1 | . | TRBV7-2 | TRBD2 | CASNSGTAYNEQFF | TGTGCCAGCAATAGCGGGACGGCCTACAATGAGCAGTTCTTC
TRBJ2-1 | many | TRBV6-2/TRBV6-3 | . | CASSNGGPSYNEQFF | TGTGCCAGCAGTAATGGAGGGCCGTCCTACAATGAGCAGTTCTTC
TRBJ1-2 | few | TRBV5-1 | . | CASSLAGDHGYTF | TGCGCCAGCAGCTTGGCAGGGGATCATGGCTACACCTTC
TRBJ1-2 | few | TRBV4-1 | . | CASRAGLRDYGYTF | TGCGCCAGCAGGGCGGGCCTACGGGACTATGGCTACACCTTC
TRBJ1-5 | few | TRBV19 | . | CASSIGAASNQPQHF | TGTGCCAGTAGTATAGGGGCCGCTTCTAATCAGCCCCAGCATTTT
TRBJ2-7 | . | TRBV3-1 | . | CASSQEYVGSYEQYF | TGTGCCAGCAGCCAAGAGTATGTTGGGTCCTACGAGCAGTACTTC
TRBJ2-7 | few | TRBV6-5 | . | CASSYDSSYEQYF | TGTGCCAGCAGTTACGACAGCTCCTACGAGCAGTACTTC
TRBJ2-1 | . | TRBV4-3 | . | CASSQDPDTRSFF | TGCGCCAGCAGCCAAGATCCGGACACACGCAGCTTCTTC
TRBJ2-1 | many | TRBV2 | . | CASSDQDNEQFF | TGTGCCAGCAGTGATCAGGACAATGAGCAGTTCTTC
TRBJ2-3 | few | TRBV6-2/TRBV6-3 | TRBD2 | CASSYSGSSGRLDTQYF | TGTGCCAGCAGTTACTCAGGGAGTAGCGGGAGATTAGATACGCAGTATTTT
TRBJ2-1 | few | TRBV6-1 | . | CASSSAGKFANEQFF | TGTGCCAGCAGTTCGGCAGGGAAATTTGCCAATGAGCAGTTCTTC
TRBJ2-1 | many | TRBV28 | . | CASSSPRQRSTNEQFF | TGTGCCAGCAGTTCCCCTCGACAGAGGTCCACTAATGAGCAGTTCTTC
TRBJ2-1 | many | TRBV6-6 | . | CASSYSTLVMRQFF | TGTGCCAGCAGTTACTCGACCCTTGTAATGAGGCAGTTCTTC